This T cell receptor (beta chain) was sequenced during a study of CD8 T cells in ankylosing spondylitis (dated by TCRdb to the late 2010s). As for the study more broadly: T cell receptor beta repertoires were profiled in healthy donors and ankylosing spondylitis patients so that disease-linked TCR variants could be found. The full study cohort was made up of 25 ankylosing spondylitis patients and more than 90 healthy donors. Peripheral blood was sampled, and synovial fluid was also collected from ankylosing spondylitis patients.

Results the study describes overall, beyond this receptor: Some motif variants were previously reported in synovial fluid and blood of reactive arthritis patients, suggesting common disease-initiation mechanisms. Significant enrichment of the disease-linked clones was reported in matched synovial fluid samples from ankylosing spondylitis patients. A CD8+ phenotype was shown by the disease-linked clones, which were found at relatively low frequencies in peripheral blood. A TCR beta motif of several highly homologous amino acid variants appeared characteristic of blood from ankylosing spondylitis patients.

This clonotype was observed many times. What antigen it recognizes has not been identified. Per-nucleotide qualities are absent, and no much larger clonotype sits a single base away. The data were produced on an Illumina HiSeq 2500. Quantitative 5'-RACE with molecular barcodes was used to prepare TCR beta libraries. The source study handled its data this way. To identify disease-linked TCR variants, a new computational method was used, one built on a probabilistic model of VDJ rearrangement. TCRdb ran its own pipeline on the public reads, namely fastp trimming at Q25 and MiXCR clone calling, and kept in-frame beta chains. One record per CDR3 amino acid sequence lists the most common genes and DNA. TCRdb, not the original authors, processed these V and J calls. The sample profile shows more than 650,000 distinct CDR3 sequences; around 11% of them were found once. The ten largest clones take up roughly 0.51% of the sample.

Trimming costs V 6 bases and J 2 bases, and their ends lie 16 bases apart. The CDR3 runs 14 residues from the cysteine to the phenylalanine. CDR3 DNA only is kept here, 42 bases in frame from base 1. In the germline V gene, CDR1 corresponds to SQVTM and CDR2 to ANQGSEA. The TCR sequence derives from a male donor with ankylosing spondylitis. The sequence links TRBV29-1 to TRBJ2-5; the D gene is perhaps TRBD1, on 7 matching bases. The sample comprised blood, either unsorted or a sorted T cell fraction (not recorded which). Here is the DNA: TGCAGCGTGGCCGCCAGGGGGGATCAAGAGACCCAGTACTTC. It translates as CSVAARGDQETQYF.